Each of the 18 T cell receptor beta chains below was sequenced from the same sample in a study of identical twins. TCRdb reanalysed the 5' RACE reads using MiXCR and keeps one entry per CDR3 protein. This sample has approximately 700,000 distinct CDR3 sequences, with roughly 6.2% found just once. Sequences were obtained from naive T cells sorted from blood. Every receptor here comes from a man aged 18 to 30 in good health.

The chain joins TRBV5-1 to TRBJ2-5; D is possibly TRBD2 (6 bases). The CDR3 has 14 residues. Germline lookup yields CDR1 SGHRS and CDR2 YFSETQ. The V end was cut by 1 base, the J end by 5 bases, with 12 bases between. CDR3 protein: CASSLYIGSETQYF. The CDR3 region has the DNA TGCGCCAGCAGCTTGTACATCGGGAGTGAGACCCAGTACTTC.

Many counts were recorded for this clonotype. This chain links TRBV10-1 with TRBJ1-1; no clear D gene. Per germline, CDR1 WNHNN and CDR2 SYGVQD (reference sequence). The CDR3 loop spans 16 amino acids. Trimming removed 0 bases from V and 6 bases from J, with 17 bases in between. Here the CDR3 DNA reads TGCGCCAGCAGTGAGTCGACGGAGGGTTTCTACCCTGAAGCTTTCTTT. Translating gives CASSESTEGFYPEAFF.

This clonotype was observed at least ten times. This rearrangement joins TRBV29-1 to TRBJ1-1, with D maybe TRBD1 (5 bases). V lost 6 bases and J lost 4, with 12 bases in between. Germline values: CDR1 SQVTM, CDR2 ANQGSEA. The length of the CDR3 is 12 residues. The CDR3 sequence is CSVPTGGTEAFF. In nucleotides, the CDR3 is TGCAGCGTCCCGACCGGGGGCACTGAAGCTTTCTTT.

This clonotype was recorded at least ten times. The chain carries TRBV12-3 or TRBV12-4 and TRBJ2-2, with D unclear. The V end was cut by 3 bases, the J end by 6 bases, with 8 bases between. CDR3 size: 13 residues. This CDR3 reads CASSLTLAGELFF. CDR3 coding DNA: TGTGCCAGCAGTTTGACCTTGGCCGGGGAGCTGTTTTTT.

This clonotype came up once. This rearrangement joins TRBV6-1 to TRBJ2-5; possible D gene TRBD1, 6 bases. CDR3 size: 18 residues. V gave up 6 bases and J gave up 3 bases, with 26 bases separating them. From germline, CDR1 is MNHNS and CDR2 SASEGT. The CDR3 spells CASSQNLKGGRVEETQYF. Here the CDR3 DNA reads TGTGCCAGCAGCCAGAACCTAAAAGGGGGACGCGTGGAAGAGACCCAGTACTTC.

V gene TRBV15 combines with J gene TRBJ2-2; D is perhaps TRBD1 or TRBD2 (5 bases each). Germline assignment: CDR1 LNHNV and CDR2 YYDKDF (reference sequence). This CDR3 contains 15 residues. Trimming took off 1 base at V and 6 bases at J, with 12 bases between the two ends. CDR3: CATSRVGLGAGELFF. The CDR3 DNA sequence: TGTGCCACCAGCAGAGTTGGGTTGGGGGCCGGGGAGCTGTTTTTT.

The sample holds many counts of this clonotype. The chain is built from TRBV20-1 and TRBJ1-4; D is unresolved. CDR1 is DFQATT and CDR2 is SNEGSKA in the germline V gene (reference sequence). The CDR3 is made up of 10 amino acids. V was clipped by 3 bases and J by 4 bases, with 0 bases between them. The CDR3 here is CSASNEKLFF. The CDR3 bases are TGCAGTGCTAGTAATGAAAAACTGTTTTTT.

The chain recombines TRBV20-1 with TRBJ2-1, with no clear D. The CDR3 is 12 residues long. Looked up from germline, CDR1 is DFQATT and CDR2 is SNEGSKA (reference sequence). The V end was cut by 1 base, the J end by 8 bases, with 9 bases between. CDR3 in DNA: TGCAGTGCTAGAGGTATAGCCGATGAGCAGTTCTTC. The encoded protein is CSARGIADEQFF.

This clonotype was seen only a few times. This sequence joins TRBV5-1 and TRBJ1-4; D perhaps matches TRBD1 (6 bases). The ends were cut back, 1 base at V and 3 bases at J, with 16 bases in the middle. The CDR3 has 17 amino acids. CDR1 and CDR2 from the germline V gene are SGHRS and YFSETQ. CDR3 protein: CASSLMRGGASNEKLFF. CDR3 coding DNA: TGCGCCAGCAGCTTGATGCGAGGGGGAGCCTCTAATGAAAAACTGTTTTTT.

This clonotype was seen at least ten times. The J gene is TRBJ2-1, the V gene TRBV2; 8 bases match TRBD2. This CDR3 has 13 residues. Germline V gene lookup returns CDR1 SNHLY and CDR2 FYNNEI. Trimming cost V 6 bases and J 9 bases; bases outside gene matches: 7. Written as DNA, the CDR3 is TGTGCCAGCAGACTAGCGGTTACCGTTGAGCAGTTCTTC. This translates into CASRLAVTVEQFF.

There are a few counts of this clonotype. The chain combines TRBV5-1 with TRBJ2-7; D uncertain. The CDR3 has 13 amino acids. Germline V gene lookup returns CDR1 SGHRS and CDR2 YFSETQ. The V end lost 0 bases, the J end lost 4 bases, and 8 bases lay between the germline ends. This CDR3 is CASSLGPIYEQYF. CDR3 bases: TGCGCCAGCAGCTTGGGACCGATATACGAGCAGTACTTC.

As to this clonotype: At one end the junction does not follow the germline gene, possibly because of a read error. The chain recombines TRBV12-5 with TRBJ2-5; TRBD2 aligns across 11 bases. Germline lookup yields CDR1 LGHNT and CDR2 FRNRAP. The CDR3 is 16 residues long. CDR3 loop: CAIGLPPTSGKETQYF. Here the CDR3 DNA reads TGTGCTATTGGTTTGCCCCCGACTAGCGGGAAAGAGACCCAGTACTTC. Combining the CDR3 with reference TRBV12-5 and TRBJ2-5 gives the whole variable domain DARVTQTPRHKVTEMGQEVTMRCQPILGHNTVFWYRQTMMQGLELLAYFRNRAPLDDSGMPKDRFSAEMPDATLATLKIQPSEPRDSAVYFCAIGLPPTSGKETQYFGPGTRLLVL.

This clonotype was observed at least ten times. The V gene is TRBV5-1, the J gene TRBJ2-7, with 7 bases lining up with TRBD2. Germline V gene sequence: CDR1 SGHRS, CDR2 YFSETQ. J gave up 0 bases and V 4 bases, and 7 bases lay outside the gene matches. The CDR3 is 15 residues long. Here the CDR3 DNA reads TGCGCCAGCAGCCCGGGGAGGGGAGTCTCCTACGAGCAGTACTTC. It is translated as CASSPGRGVSYEQYF. The variable domain in full, with the rest retrieved from reference TRBV5-1 and TRBJ2-7, is KAGVTQTPRYLIKTRGQQVTLSCSPISGHRSVSWYQQTPGQGLQFLFEYFSETQRNKGNFPGRFSGRQFSNSRSEMNVSTLELGDSALYLCASSPGRGVSYEQYFGPGTRLTVT.

The chain carries TRBV29-1 and TRBJ2-5, with 8 nucleotides matching TRBD2. The CDR3 covers 13 residues. Germline V CDR1 and CDR2: SQVTM, ANQGSEA. The junction had 7 bases not matched to a gene; V was cut back by 5 bases and J by 5 bases. The CDR3: CSVSSGSWETQYF. For the CDR3, the DNA is TGCAGCGTTTCGAGCGGGAGTTGGGAGACCCAGTACTTC.

The sample holds many counts of this clonotype. This CDR3 is CSAEGRVDYGYTF. The CDR3 DNA reads as TGCAGCGCTGAGGGCAGGGTCGACTATGGCTACACCTTC. The chain employs TRBV20-1 and TRBJ1-2, with TRBD1 as a possible D gene (5 bases). Germline values: CDR1 DFQATT, CDR2 SNEGSKA (reference sequence). The CDR3 covers 13 residues.

This clonotype was counted many times. This sequence joins TRBV11-2 and TRBJ2-7; D possibly corresponds to TRBD2 (6 bases). CDR1 SGHAT and CDR2 FQNNGV come from the germline V gene. This CDR3 is built from 15 residues. Trimming pared 4 bases from V and 0 bases from J, leaving 13 bases between. CDR3 protein: CASSSYRGYSYEQYF. The CDR3 DNA sequence: TGTGCCAGCAGCTCCTATCGGGGGTACTCCTACGAGCAGTACTTC.

This clonotype came up a few times. The rearrangement joins TRBV3-1 to TRBJ2-5, with 14 bases lining up with TRBD2. The CDR3 spans 16 residues. J lost 6 bases, V lost 2 bases, and 5 bases had no gene match. Germline V gene lookup returns CDR1 LGHDT and CDR2 YNNKEL (reference sequence). This CDR3 reads CASSQRGTSGSKTQYF. Here the CDR3 DNA reads TGTGCCAGCAGCCAACGTGGGACTAGCGGGAGTAAGACCCAGTACTTC.

This clonotype appeared many times. The rearrangement links TRBV12-3 or TRBV12-4 to TRBJ2-3; D call uncertain. V dropped 6 bases and J dropped 1 base, with 14 bases sitting between them. The CDR3 has 15 amino acids. This CDR3 is CASSSLVGGTDTQYF. As DNA, the CDR3 is TGTGCCAGCAGCTCCCTTGTTGGAGGCACAGATACGCAGTATTTT.